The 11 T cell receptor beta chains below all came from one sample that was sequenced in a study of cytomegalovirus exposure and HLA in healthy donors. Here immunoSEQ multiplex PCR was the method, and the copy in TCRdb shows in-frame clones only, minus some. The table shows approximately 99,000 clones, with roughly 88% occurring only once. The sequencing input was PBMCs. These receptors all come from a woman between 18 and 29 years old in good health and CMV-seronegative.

CDR3 DNA: TGCGCCAGCAGCCAAGGAGGAGGTGAGCAGTTCTTC. Amino acids: CASSQGGGEQFF. V gene TRBV4-1 combines with J gene TRBJ2-1, with D possibly matching TRBD2 (5 bases). Germline V gene sequence: CDR1 MGHRA, CDR2 YSYEKL. The CDR3 has 12 amino acids. The ends were cut back, 1 base at V and 9 bases at J, with 7 bases in the middle.

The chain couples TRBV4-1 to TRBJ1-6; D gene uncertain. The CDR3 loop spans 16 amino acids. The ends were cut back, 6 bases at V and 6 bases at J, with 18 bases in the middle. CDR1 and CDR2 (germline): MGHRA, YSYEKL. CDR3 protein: CASSLKTVTSNSPLHF. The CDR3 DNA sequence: TGCGCCAGCAGTCTCAAGACCGTAACTAGTAATTCACCCCTCCACTTT.

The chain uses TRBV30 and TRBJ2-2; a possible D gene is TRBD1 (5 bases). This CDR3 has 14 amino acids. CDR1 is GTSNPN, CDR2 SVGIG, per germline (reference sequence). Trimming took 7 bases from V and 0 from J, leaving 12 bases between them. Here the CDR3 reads CAFPGQSNTGELFF. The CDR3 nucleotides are TGTGCCTTCCCAGGGCAATCGAACACCGGGGAGCTGTTTTTT.

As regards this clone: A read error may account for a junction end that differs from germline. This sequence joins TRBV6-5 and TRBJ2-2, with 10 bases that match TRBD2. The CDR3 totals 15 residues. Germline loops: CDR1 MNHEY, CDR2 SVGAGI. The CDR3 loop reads CASSTSGDNTGKLFF. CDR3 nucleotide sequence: TGTGCCAGCAGTACTAGCGGGGACAACACCGGGAAGCTGTTTTTT.

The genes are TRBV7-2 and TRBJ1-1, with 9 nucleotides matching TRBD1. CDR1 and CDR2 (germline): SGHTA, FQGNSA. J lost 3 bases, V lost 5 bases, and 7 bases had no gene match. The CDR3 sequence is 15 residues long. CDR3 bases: TGTGCCAGCAGCCCCCAGACAGGGGGGCACACTGAAGCTTTCTTT. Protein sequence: CASSPQTGGHTEAFF.

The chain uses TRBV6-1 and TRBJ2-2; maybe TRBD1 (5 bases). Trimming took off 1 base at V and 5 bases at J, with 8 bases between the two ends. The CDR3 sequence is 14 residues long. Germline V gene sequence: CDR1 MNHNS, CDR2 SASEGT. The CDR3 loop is CASSEGGRTGELFF. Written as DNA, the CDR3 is TGTGCCAGCAGTGAAGGGGGCCGGACCGGGGAGCTGTTTTTT.

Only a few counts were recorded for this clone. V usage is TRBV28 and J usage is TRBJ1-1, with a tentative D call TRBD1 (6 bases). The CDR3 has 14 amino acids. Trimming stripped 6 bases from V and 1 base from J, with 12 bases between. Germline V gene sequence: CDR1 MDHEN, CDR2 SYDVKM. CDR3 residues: CASSPGHPNTEAFF. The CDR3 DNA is TGTGCCAGCAGCCCGGGACACCCGAACACTGAAGCTTTCTTT. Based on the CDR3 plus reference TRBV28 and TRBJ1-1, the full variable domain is DVKVTQSSRYLVKRTGEKVFLECVQDMDHENMFWYRQDPGLGLRLIYFSYDVKMKEKGDIPEGYSVSREKKERFSLILESASTNQTSMYLCASSPGHPNTEAFFGQGTRLTVV.

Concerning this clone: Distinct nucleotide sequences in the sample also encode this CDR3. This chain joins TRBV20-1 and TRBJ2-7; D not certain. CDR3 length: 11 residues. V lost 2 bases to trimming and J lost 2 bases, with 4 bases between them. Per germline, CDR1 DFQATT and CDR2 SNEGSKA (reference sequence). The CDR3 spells CSARLAYEQYF. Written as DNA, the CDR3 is TGCAGTGCTAGATTAGCCTACGAGCAGTACTTC.

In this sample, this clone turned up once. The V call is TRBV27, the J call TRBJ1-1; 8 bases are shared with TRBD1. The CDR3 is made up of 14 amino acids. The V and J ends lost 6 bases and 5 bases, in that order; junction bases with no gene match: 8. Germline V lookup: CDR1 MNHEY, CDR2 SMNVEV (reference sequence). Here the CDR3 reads CASRSRQGRTEAFF. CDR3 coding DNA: TGTGCCAGCAGATCTAGACAGGGGCGGACTGAAGCTTTCTTT.

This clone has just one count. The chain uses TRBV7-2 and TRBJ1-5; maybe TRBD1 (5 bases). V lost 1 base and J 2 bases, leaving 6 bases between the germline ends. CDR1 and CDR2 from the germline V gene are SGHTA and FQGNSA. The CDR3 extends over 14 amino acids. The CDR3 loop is CASSLVQGNQPQHF. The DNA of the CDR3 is TGTGCCAGCAGCTTAGTACAGGGCAATCAGCCCCAGCATTTT.

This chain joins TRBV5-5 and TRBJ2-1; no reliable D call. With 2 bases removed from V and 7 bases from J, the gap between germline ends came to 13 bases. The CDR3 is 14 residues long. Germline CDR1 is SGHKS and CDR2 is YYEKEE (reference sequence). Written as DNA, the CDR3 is TGTGCCAGCAGCTTAGAACAGAAGACGAATGAGCAGTTCTTC. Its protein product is CASSLEQKTNEQFF.